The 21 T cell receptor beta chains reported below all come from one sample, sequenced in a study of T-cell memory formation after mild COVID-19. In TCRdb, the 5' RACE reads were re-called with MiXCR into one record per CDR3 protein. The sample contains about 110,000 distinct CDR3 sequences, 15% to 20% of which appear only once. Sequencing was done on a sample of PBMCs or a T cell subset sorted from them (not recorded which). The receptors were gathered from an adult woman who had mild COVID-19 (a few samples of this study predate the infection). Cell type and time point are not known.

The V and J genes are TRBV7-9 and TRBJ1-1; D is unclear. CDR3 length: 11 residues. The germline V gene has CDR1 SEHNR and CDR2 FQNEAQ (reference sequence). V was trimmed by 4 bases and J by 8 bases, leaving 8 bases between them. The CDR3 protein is CASSSILEAFF. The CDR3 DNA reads TGTGCCAGCAGCTCTATATTGGAAGCTTTCTTT.

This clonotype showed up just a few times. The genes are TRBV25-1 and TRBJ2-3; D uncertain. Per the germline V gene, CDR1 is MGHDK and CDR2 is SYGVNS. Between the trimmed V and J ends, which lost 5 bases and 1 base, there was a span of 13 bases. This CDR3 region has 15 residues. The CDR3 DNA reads TGTGCCAGCAGTCTACGACACGAGGGCACAGATACGCAGTATTTT. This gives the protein CASSLRHEGTDTQYF.

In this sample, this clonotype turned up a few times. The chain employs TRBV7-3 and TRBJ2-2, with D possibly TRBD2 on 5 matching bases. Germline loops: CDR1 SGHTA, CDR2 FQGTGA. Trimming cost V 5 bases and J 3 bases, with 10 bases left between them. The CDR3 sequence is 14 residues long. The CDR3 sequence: CASSILGDTGELFF. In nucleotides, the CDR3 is TGTGCCAGCAGCATACTCGGGGACACCGGGGAGCTGTTTTTT.

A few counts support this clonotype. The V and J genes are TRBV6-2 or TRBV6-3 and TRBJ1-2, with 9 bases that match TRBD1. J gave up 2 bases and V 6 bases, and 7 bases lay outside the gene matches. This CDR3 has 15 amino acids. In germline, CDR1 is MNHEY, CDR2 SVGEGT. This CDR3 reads CASRGQGFANYGYTF. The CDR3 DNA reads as TGTGCCAGCAGAGGACAGGGGTTCGCCAACTATGGCTACACCTTC.

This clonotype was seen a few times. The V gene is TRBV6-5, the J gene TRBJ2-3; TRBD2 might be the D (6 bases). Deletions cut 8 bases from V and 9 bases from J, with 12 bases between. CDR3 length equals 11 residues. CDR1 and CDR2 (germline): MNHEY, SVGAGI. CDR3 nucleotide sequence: TGTGCCAGCGCCGGGGGTCGGACGCAGTATTTT. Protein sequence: CASAGGRTQYF.

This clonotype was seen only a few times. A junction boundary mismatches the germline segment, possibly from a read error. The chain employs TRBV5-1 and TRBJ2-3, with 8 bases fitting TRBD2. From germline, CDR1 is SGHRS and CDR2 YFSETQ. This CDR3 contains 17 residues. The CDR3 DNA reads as TGCGCCAGCATCTTGGGGAGCGGGGGCCCCCGGGCAGATACGCAGTATTTT. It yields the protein CASILGSGGPRADTQYF.

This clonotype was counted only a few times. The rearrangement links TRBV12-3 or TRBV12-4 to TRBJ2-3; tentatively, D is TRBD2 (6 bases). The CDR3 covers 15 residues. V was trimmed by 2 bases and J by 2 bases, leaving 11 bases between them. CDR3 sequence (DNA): TGTGCCAGCAGTTTAACTAGCTCCTTCACAGATACGCAGTATTTT. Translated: CASSLTSSFTDTQYF.

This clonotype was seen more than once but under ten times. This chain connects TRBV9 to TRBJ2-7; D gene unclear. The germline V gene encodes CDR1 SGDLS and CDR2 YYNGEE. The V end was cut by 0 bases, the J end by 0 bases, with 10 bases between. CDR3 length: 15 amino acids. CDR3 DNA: TGTGCCAGCAGCGTAGCGTCCCAAGGCTCCTACGAGCAGTACTTC. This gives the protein CASSVASQGSYEQYF. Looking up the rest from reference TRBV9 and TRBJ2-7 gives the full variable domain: DSGVTQTPKHLITATGQRVTLRCSPRSGDLSVYWYQQSLDQGLQFLIQYYNGEERAKGNILERFSAQQFPDLHSELNLSSLELGDSALYFCASSVASQGSYEQYFGPGTRLTVT.

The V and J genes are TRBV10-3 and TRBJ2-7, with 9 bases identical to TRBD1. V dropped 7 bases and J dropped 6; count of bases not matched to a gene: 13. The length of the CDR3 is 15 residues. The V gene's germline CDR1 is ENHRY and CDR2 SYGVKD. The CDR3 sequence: CAITAPGQGNSEQYF. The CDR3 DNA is TGTGCCATCACAGCACCGGGACAGGGAAACTCCGAGCAGTACTTC.

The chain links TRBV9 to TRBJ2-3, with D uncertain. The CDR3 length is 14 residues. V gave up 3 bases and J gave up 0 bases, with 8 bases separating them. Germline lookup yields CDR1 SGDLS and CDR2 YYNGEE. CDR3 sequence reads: CASSAIGSTDTQYF. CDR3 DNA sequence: TGTGCCAGCAGCGCCATTGGGAGCACAGATACGCAGTATTTT.

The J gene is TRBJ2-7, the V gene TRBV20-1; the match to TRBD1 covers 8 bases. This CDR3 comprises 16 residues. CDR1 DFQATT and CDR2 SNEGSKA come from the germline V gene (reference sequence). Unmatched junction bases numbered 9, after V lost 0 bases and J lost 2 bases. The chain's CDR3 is CSARDDRAGGPYEQYF. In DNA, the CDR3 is TGCAGTGCTAGAGATGATAGGGCAGGGGGCCCCTACGAGCAGTACTTC.

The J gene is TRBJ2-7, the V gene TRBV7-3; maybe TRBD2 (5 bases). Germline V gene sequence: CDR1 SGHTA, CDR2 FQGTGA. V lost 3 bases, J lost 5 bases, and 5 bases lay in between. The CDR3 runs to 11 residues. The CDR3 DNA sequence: TGTGCCAGCAGCTTCGGGGACGAGCAGTACTTC. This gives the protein CASSFGDEQYF.

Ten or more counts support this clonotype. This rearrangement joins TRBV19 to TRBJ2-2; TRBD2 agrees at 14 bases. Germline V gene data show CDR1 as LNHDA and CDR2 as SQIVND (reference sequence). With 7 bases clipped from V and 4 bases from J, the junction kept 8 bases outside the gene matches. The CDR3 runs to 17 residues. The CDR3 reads CASIQTGLAGVTGELFF. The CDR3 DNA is TGTGCCAGTATTCAAACGGGACTAGCGGGAGTCACCGGGGAGCTGTTTTTT.

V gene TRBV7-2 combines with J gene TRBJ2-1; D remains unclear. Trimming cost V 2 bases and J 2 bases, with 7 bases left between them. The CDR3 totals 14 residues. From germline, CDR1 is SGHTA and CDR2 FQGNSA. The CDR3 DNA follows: TGTGCCAGCAGCTTAATTGGGACCTACAATGAGCAGTTCTTC. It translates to CASSLIGTYNEQFF.

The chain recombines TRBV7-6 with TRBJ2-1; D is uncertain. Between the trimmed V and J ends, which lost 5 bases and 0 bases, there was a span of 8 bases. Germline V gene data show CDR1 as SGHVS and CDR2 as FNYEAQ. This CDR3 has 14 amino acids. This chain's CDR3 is CASSTGASYNEQFF. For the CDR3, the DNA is TGTGCCAGCAGCACCGGAGCCTCCTACAATGAGCAGTTCTTC. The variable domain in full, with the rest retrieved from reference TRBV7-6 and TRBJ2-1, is GAGVSQSPRYKVTKRGQDVALRCDPISGHVSLYWYRQALGQGPEFLTYFNYEAQQDKSGLPNDRFSAERPEGSISTLTIQRTEQRDSAMYRCASSTGASYNEQFFGPGTRLTVL.

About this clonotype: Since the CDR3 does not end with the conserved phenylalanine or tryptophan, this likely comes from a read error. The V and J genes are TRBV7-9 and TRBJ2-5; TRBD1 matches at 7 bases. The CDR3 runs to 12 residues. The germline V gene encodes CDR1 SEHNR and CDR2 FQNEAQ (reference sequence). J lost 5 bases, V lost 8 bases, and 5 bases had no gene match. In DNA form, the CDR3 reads TGTGCCAGCCGAGGGGGCCTGGAGACCCAGTACTAC. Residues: CASRGGLETQYY.

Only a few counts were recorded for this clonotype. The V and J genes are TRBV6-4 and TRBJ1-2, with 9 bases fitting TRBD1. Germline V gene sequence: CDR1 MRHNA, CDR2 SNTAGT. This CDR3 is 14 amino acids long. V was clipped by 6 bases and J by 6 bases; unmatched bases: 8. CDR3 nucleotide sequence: TGTGCCAGCAGCCGGACAGGGGAAAAGGATGGCTACACCTTC. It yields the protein CASSRTGEKDGYTF.

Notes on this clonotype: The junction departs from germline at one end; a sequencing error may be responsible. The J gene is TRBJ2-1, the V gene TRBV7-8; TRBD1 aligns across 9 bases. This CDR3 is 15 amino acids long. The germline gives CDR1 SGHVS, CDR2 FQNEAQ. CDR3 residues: CASSRQGEGPNGQFF. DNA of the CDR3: TGTGCCAGCAGCCGACAGGGGGAGGGGCCAAATGGGCAGTTCTTC.

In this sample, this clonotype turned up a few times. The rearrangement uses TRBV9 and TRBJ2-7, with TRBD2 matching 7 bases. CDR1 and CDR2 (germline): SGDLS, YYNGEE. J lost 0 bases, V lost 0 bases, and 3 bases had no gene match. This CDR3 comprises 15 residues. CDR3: CASSVDGGSSYEQYF. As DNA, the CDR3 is TGTGCCAGCAGCGTAGACGGCGGGAGCTCCTACGAGCAGTACTTC.

The CDR3 nucleotides read TGTGCCAGCCGGGCGGGGGGGCTCGAGACCCAGTACTTC. It specifies CASRAGGLETQYF. This chain connects TRBV6-6 to TRBJ2-5, with TRBD2 matching 9 bases. The trim removed 8 bases at V and 5 bases at J, leaving 6 bases unmatched. Germline V gene sequence: CDR1 MNHNY, CDR2 SVGAGI (reference sequence). The CDR3 is 13 amino acids.

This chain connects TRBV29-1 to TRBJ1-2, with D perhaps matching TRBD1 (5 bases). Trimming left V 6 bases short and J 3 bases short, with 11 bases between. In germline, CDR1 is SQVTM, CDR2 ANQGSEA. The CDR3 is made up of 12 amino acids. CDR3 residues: CSVKGAYYGYTF. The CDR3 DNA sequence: TGCAGCGTAAAAGGGGCCTACTATGGCTACACCTTC.